This is a list of T cell receptor beta chains from one sample in a study of control samples from healthy donors and cancer patients. Profiling relied on immunoSEQ multiplex PCR, and the TCRdb table lists in-frame clones only, not all of them. The repertoire consists of roughly 130,000 clones, with roughly 90% occurring once and the leading ten covering less than 2.5%. Sample: blood. The receptors here all came from a man between 18 and 29 years old in good health. The CDR3 runs from the conserved cysteine through the conserved F or W. Fields, in order: clone size, V gene, J gene, D gene, CDR3 length, CDR3 protein, CDR3 DNA. D genes are given only for firm matches. Clone sizes are given selectively: once, few, many, or a class where the clone is expanded.

NA	TRBV27	TRBJ2-7	NA	12	CASSLTGSEQYF	TGTGCCAGCAGTTTAACGGGCAGCGAGCAGTACTTC
NA	TRBV7-9	TRBJ2-5	TRBD1	15	CASSLGTGVQETQYF	TGTGCCAGCAGCTTAGGGACAGGTGTTCAAGAGACCCAGTACTTC
NA	TRBV6-5	TRBJ1-1	TRBD1	13	CASSRQGGSEAFF	TGTGCCAGCAGCCGACAGGGAGGGTCTGAAGCTTTCTTT
NA	TRBV29-1	TRBJ2-1	TRBD2	16	CSVEDVAGEISYEQFF	TGCAGCGTTGAAGATGTAGCGGGAGAGATTTCGTATGAGCAGTTCTTC
NA	TRBV20-1	TRBJ2-7	TRBD1	17	CSASPIGAGQGAYEQYF	TGCAGTGCTAGTCCTATCGGAGCGGGACAGGGGGCCTACGAGCAGTACTTC
once	TRBV7-9	TRBJ1-2	TRBD1	17	CASSLAWEGQGARGYTF	TGTGCCAGCAGCTTAGCCTGGGAAGGACAGGGGGCAAGAGGCTACACCTTC
NA	TRBV24-1	TRBJ1-2	NA	15	CATSEAGTAVGGYTF	TGTGCCACCAGTGAGGCCGGGACTGCGGTTGGGGGCTACACCTTC
NA	TRBV6-2/TRBV6-3	TRBJ2-1	TRBD2	15	CASSYGTSGNNEQFF	TGTGCCAGCAGTTACGGCACTAGCGGGAACAATGAGCAGTTCTTC
NA	TRBV4-3	TRBJ1-4	NA	16	CASSQDMARAREKLFF	TGCGCCAGCAGCCAAGATATGGCCAGGGCGAGGGAAAAACTGTTTTTT
NA	TRBV6-5	TRBJ2-6	NA	15	CASSLQDSGANVLTF	TGTGCCAGCAGCCTACAAGACTCTGGGGCCAACGTCCTGACTTTC
NA	TRBV28	TRBJ2-1	TRBD1	17	CASSFPGQGSSWNEQFF	TGTGCCAGCAGTTTTCCCGGACAGGGTAGTTCTTGGAATGAGCAGTTCTTC
NA	TRBV28	TRBJ2-1	NA	13	CASQGGSYNEQFF	TGTGCCAGCCAGGGGGGTTCCTACAATGAGCAGTTCTTC
NA	TRBV18	TRBJ2-6	NA	16	CASSPGSPGGANVLTF	TGTGCCAGCTCACCAGGTTCTCCAGGCGGGGCCAACGTCCTGACTTTC
NA	TRBV19	TRBJ1-3	NA	15	CASSNLGETGNTIYF	TGTGCCAGTAGTAATTTGGGAGAAACTGGAAACACCATATATTTT
NA	TRBV9	TRBJ2-5	NA	14	CASSQDSLGVTQYF	TGTGCCAGCAGCCAAGACAGCCTCGGAGTGACCCAGTACTTC
NA	TRBV6-1	TRBJ1-2	NA	13	CASSEAGGSGYTF	TGTGCCAGCAGTGAAGCGGGGGGGTCCGGCTACACCTTC
NA	TRBV2	TRBJ1-5	NA	14	CASSDQGKDQPQHF	TGTGCCAGCAGCGACCAGGGTAAGGATCAGCCCCAGCATTTT
NA	TRBV12-3/TRBV12-4	TRBJ2-1	TRBD1	11	CASSIPQGVFF	TGTGCCAGCAGCATTCCCCAGGGGGTATTCTTC
NA	TRBV28	TRBJ1-2	TRBD1	14	CASSSLTGAYGYTF	TGTGCCAGCAGTTCCCTGACAGGGGCCTATGGCTACACCTTC
NA	TRBV28	TRBJ1-5	NA	16	CASSLDRKPPNQPQHF	TGTGCCAGCAGTTTAGACCGGAAACCGCCCAATCAGCCCCAGCATTTT
NA	TRBV5-1	TRBJ2-5	NA	12	CASSYLQETQYF	TGCGCCAGCAGCTACCTACAAGAGACCCAGTACTTC
NA	TRBV11-2	TRBJ2-7	TRBD2	15	CASSLDLAGPYEQYF	TGTGCCAGCAGCTTAGATCTAGCGGGGCCTTACGAGCAGTACTTC
NA	TRBV2	TRBJ1-3	NA	14	CASSDAASGNTIYF	TGTGCCAGCAGCGACGCAGCCTCTGGAAACACCATATATTTT
NA	TRBV19	TRBJ2-3	TRBD2	15	CASSIGAGGSDTQYF	TGTGCCAGTAGTATTGGTGCGGGAGGGTCAGATACGCAGTATTTT